The clone carrying this T cell receptor (beta chain) has a count of ten or more. What it recognizes is unknown. The sample belongs to a study of early T cells in non-severe SARS-CoV-2 infection. Across the whole study: Chains from this unsorted whole-blood bulk RNA could not be paired. Findings of the study overall: Clonotype matching in VDJdb favored anti-spike CD8 responses and did not capture private and CD4 specificities.

Each cDNA molecule carried a unique molecular identifier. TCRdb ran MiXCR on the 5' RACE reads and lists one entry per CDR3 protein. The sample yields 100,000 to 130,000 distinct CDR3 sequences, around 10% seen once. Germline loops: CDR1 SGDLS, CDR2 YYNGEE. With 3 bases removed from V and 0 bases from J, the gap between germline ends came to 8 bases. CDR3 length equals 14 residues. The J gene is TRBJ2-3, the V gene TRBV9; maybe TRBD2 (5 bases). The sample taken for sequencing was whole blood. This TCR derives from an adult who was a healthcare worker with PCR-confirmed SARS-CoV-2 infection or an uninfected control (not recorded which). The CDR3, as DNA: TGTGCCAGCAGCGGACGGGATAGCACAGATACGCAGTATTTT. This encodes CASSGRDSTDTQYF.